The next 12 T cell receptor beta chains were all read from a single sample in a study of glioma-infiltrating T cells after dendritic cell vaccination. The method was immunoSEQ multiplex PCR; TCRdb's version includes in-frame clones alone and lacks a portion of them. The table shows more than 95,000 clones, with roughly 81% occurring only once. This material consisted of blood, taken before dendritic cell vaccination. The receptors come from a human donor with glioblastoma.

V and J are TRBV27 and TRBJ1-1; D perhaps matches TRBD1 (6 bases). The germline V gene has CDR1 MNHEY and CDR2 SMNVEV (reference sequence). This CDR3 has 13 residues. Trimming took 6 bases from V and 1 from J, leaving 9 bases between them. The CDR3 nucleotides are TGTGCCAGCAGCAAACAGGGGAACACTGAAGCTTTCTTT. Translating gives CASSKQGNTEAFF.

The gene calls are TRBV6-1 and TRBJ1-1; D ambiguous. Germline CDR1 reads MNHNS; CDR2 reads SASEGT. This CDR3 has 12 amino acids. V was trimmed by 8 bases and J by 1 base, leaving 8 bases between them. CDR3 coding DNA: TGTGCCAGCTCACTGCCGAACACTGAAGCTTTCTTT. Its translation: CASSLPNTEAFF.

The chain links TRBV5-1 to TRBJ1-4; possibly TRBD1 for D (6 bases). V was cut by 0 bases and J by 6 bases, with 15 bases left in between. The germline V gene encodes CDR1 SGHRS and CDR2 YFSETQ. The CDR3 covers 16 residues. The CDR3 DNA reads as TGCGCCAGCAGCTTGGCCGGGCAGGGGCGGGATGAAAAACTGTTTTTT. Translated: CASSLAGQGRDEKLFF.

J is TRBJ2-7 and V is TRBV7-2; TRBD2 is a possible D gene (6 bases). V lost 1 base, J lost 3 bases, and 13 bases lay in between. The CDR3 consists of 15 residues. Germline CDR1 reads SGHTA; CDR2 reads FQGNSA. The CDR3 spells CASSLGSGGNYEQYF. CDR3 DNA sequence: TGTGCCAGCAGCTTAGGCTCTGGGGGGAACTACGAGCAGTACTTC.

The chain combines TRBV19 with TRBJ2-7; TRBD2 matches at 10 bases. Germline trimming cut 5 bases from V and 4 bases from J; bases unmatched to any gene: 5. Germline V gene data show CDR1 as LNHDA and CDR2 as SQIVND (reference sequence). The CDR3 runs 14 residues. The CDR3 loop is CASSPGTSVYEQYF. CDR3 bases: TGTGCCAGTAGTCCCGGGACTAGCGTGTACGAGCAGTACTTC.

V usage is TRBV29-1 and J usage is TRBJ1-1, with D tentatively TRBD1 (5 bases). V lost 1 base, J lost 0 bases, and 9 bases lay in between. This CDR3 is 14 amino acids long. From germline, CDR1 is SQVTM and CDR2 ANQGSEA. The CDR3 sequence: CSVEVGAVNTEAFF. DNA for the CDR3: TGCAGCGTTGAAGTAGGGGCTGTGAACACTGAAGCTTTCTTT. Complete variable domain (other parts from reference TRBV29-1 and TRBJ1-1): SAVISQKPSRDICQRGTSLTIQCQVDSQVTMMFWYRQQPGQSLTLIATANQGSEATYESGFVIDKFPISRPNLTFSTLTVSNMSPEDSSIYLCSVEVGAVNTEAFFGQGTRLTVV.

The CDR3 DNA is TGTGCCAGCAGCGCGAGGTTGGTCACCGGGGAGCTGTTTTTT. This encodes CASSARLVTGELFF. The chain combines TRBV11-3 with TRBJ2-2; unclear D gene. The germline CDR1 and CDR2 sequences are SGHNT and YENEEA. The length of the CDR3 is 14 residues. Trimming took off 5 bases at V and 4 bases at J, with 11 bases between the two ends.

The chain recombines TRBV6-5 with TRBJ2-5, with D perhaps matching TRBD2 (6 bases). The DNA end favors TRBJ2-7, so the J call may be wrong. From germline, CDR1 is MNHEY and CDR2 SVGAGI. CDR3 size: 12 residues. The CDR3, as DNA: TGTGCCAGCCGACGGGGGAGTCACGAGCAGTACTTC. Residues: CASRRGSHEQYF.

The rearrangement joins TRBV5-6 to TRBJ2-3; D remains ambiguous. This CDR3 region has 15 residues. The V gene's germline CDR1 is SGHDT and CDR2 YYEEEE. V lost 0 bases, J lost 4 bases, and 12 bases lay in between. The CDR3 DNA reads as TGTGCCAGCAGCTTGGTCCACGCTCGGGCAGATACGCAGTATTTT. Translating gives CASSLVHARADTQYF. Full variable domain (missing parts from reference TRBV5-6 and TRBJ2-3): DAGVTQSPTHLIKTRGQQVTLRCSPKSGHDTVSWYQQALGQGPQFIFQYYEEEERQRGNFPDRFSGHQFPNYSSELNVNALLLGDSALYLCASSLVHARADTQYFGPGTRLTVL.

The chain carries TRBV5-1 and TRBJ1-3; D perhaps matches TRBD1 (6 bases). The CDR3 is 17 amino acids. Germline CDR1 and CDR2: SGHRS and YFSETQ. Trimming shortened V by 3 bases and J by 0 bases, and 16 bases separated the two germline ends. The CDR3 protein is CASSYAGQKSSGNTIYF. The CDR3 nucleotides read TGCGCCAGCAGCTACGCCGGACAGAAAAGCTCTGGAAACACCATATATTTT.

The genes are TRBV9 and TRBJ2-7, with D perhaps TRBD1 (7 bases). V lost 3 bases to trimming and J lost 2 bases, with 18 bases between them. Per germline, CDR1 SGDLS and CDR2 YYNGEE. There are 16 residues in the CDR3. The CDR3 nucleotides are TGTGCCAGCAGCGCGAACAGGGGAGGTGAACCCTACGAGCAGTACTTC. This sequence encodes CASSANRGGEPYEQYF.

The chain is built from TRBV15 and TRBJ2-7, with 15 nucleotides matching TRBD2. The CDR3 consists of 16 residues. CDR1 is LNHNV and CDR2 is YYDKDF in the germline V gene (reference sequence). Trimming removed 0 bases from V and 5 bases from J; junction bases left unmatched: 2. The CDR3, as DNA: TGTGCCACCAGCAGAGAAGGACTAGCGGGGGGGCACGAGCAGTACTTC. It specifies CATSREGLAGGHEQYF.